These 11 T cell receptor beta chains were sequenced from one sample in a study of blood T cell repertoires in COVID-19 (TCRdb year 2020). The library came from the immunoSEQ multiplex PCR assay. TCRdb limited this immuneACCESS table to in-frame rearrangements with V and J called. A share of clones is missing; checked studies link under half to unresolved V genes, and the rest is unexplained. The sample table holds roughly 150,000 clones, of which around 80% were seen once. The ten largest clones capture approximately 8% of the sample. Material: peripheral blood. The origin of the receptors is a man aged 55 to 70 with acute or convalescent COVID-19.

The J gene is TRBJ2-3, the V gene TRBV29-1; 7 bases fit TRBD1. Germline CDR1 and CDR2: SQVTM and ANQGSEA. J was trimmed by 0 bases and V by 7 bases; bases with no gene match: 10. The CDR3 length is 15 residues. CDR3 sequence: CSAERQGSSTDTQYF. The CDR3 DNA follows: TGCAGCGCCGAGCGACAGGGCTCTAGCACAGATACGCAGTATTTT.

CDR3 region: CASSMGRERSGNTIYF. DNA of the CDR3: TGTGCCAGTAGTATGGGAAGGGAGAGGTCTGGAAACACCATATATTTT. The V and J genes are TRBV19 and TRBJ1-3; D unclear. V dropped 3 bases and J dropped 1 base, with 13 bases sitting between them. The V gene's germline CDR1 is LNHDA and CDR2 SQIVND (reference sequence). This CDR3 is built from 16 residues. Based on the CDR3 plus reference TRBV19 and TRBJ1-3, the full variable domain is DGGITQSPKYLFRKEGQNVTLSCEQNLNHDAMYWYRQDPGQGLRLIYYSQIVNDFQKGDIAEGYSVSREKKESFPLTVTSAQKNPTAFYLCASSMGRERSGNTIYFGEGSWLTVV.

This clone occurred once. The rearrangement joins TRBV4-1 to TRBJ2-6; D uncertain. Trimming cost V 0 bases and J 2 bases, with 5 bases left between them. The CDR3 is made up of 15 amino acids. In germline, CDR1 is MGHRA, CDR2 YSYEKL. CDR3 DNA: TGCGCCAGCAGCCAAGAGCCGGCTGGGGCCAACGTCCTGACTTTC. Its translation is CASSQEPAGANVLTF.

The gene calls are TRBV5-1 and TRBJ1-1; D is possibly TRBD1 (5 bases). V was shortened by 2 bases and J by 5 bases, with 13 bases between the two germline ends. The CDR3 has 14 residues. Germline V gives CDR1 SGHRS, CDR2 YFSETQ. The CDR3 region has the DNA TGCGCCAGCAGCTTCGGGGACGGAGGGACTGAAGCTTTCTTT. Amino acids: CASSFGDGGTEAFF.

The V gene is TRBV6-5, the J gene TRBJ2-2; 7 bases align to TRBD1. Germline V gives CDR1 MNHEY, CDR2 SVGAGI. The junction had 6 bases not matched to a gene; V was cut back by 6 bases and J by 5 bases. The CDR3 is 14 amino acids. The DNA for the CDR3 is TGTGCCAGCAGCTCCGGGACAGCAACCGGGGAGCTGTTTTTT. Its protein product is CASSSGTATGELFF.

This clone was seen only once. The chain has TRBV29-1 and TRBJ2-5; the match to TRBD2 covers 10 bases. The junction had 13 bases not matched to a gene; V was cut back by 4 bases and J by 5 bases. The germline V gene has CDR1 SQVTM and CDR2 ANQGSEA. The length of the CDR3 is 16 residues. CDR3 coding DNA: TGCAGCGTTGTTTTTATGATAGCGGGGGGAGGGGAGACCCAGTACTTC. Translated, it gives CSVVFMIAGGGETQYF.

The V gene is TRBV10-1, the J gene TRBJ2-7; 8 nucleotides match TRBD1. V shed 5 bases, J shed 6 bases, and the junction held 6 bases outside the gene matches. In germline, CDR1 is WNHNN, CDR2 SYGVQD (reference sequence). The CDR3 is 13 amino acids. The CDR3 is CASSRDRLGEQYF. As DNA, the CDR3 is TGCGCCAGCAGTCGGGACAGGCTCGGCGAGCAGTACTTC.

The chain carries TRBV5-8 and TRBJ1-2; maybe TRBD1 (6 bases). Germline lookup yields CDR1 SGHTS and CDR2 YDEGEE. The germline V and J ends were trimmed by 6 bases and 5 bases, with 20 bases remaining between them. The CDR3 contains 15 residues. CDR3 region: CASTDRIQSYYGYTF. Written as DNA, the CDR3 is TGTGCCAGCACCGACAGGATACAAAGCTATTATGGCTACACCTTC. Drawing the rest from reference TRBV5-8 and TRBJ1-2, the complete variable domain is EAGVTQSPTHLIKTRGQQATLRCSPISGHTSVYWYQQALGLGLQFLLWYDEGEERNRGNFPPRFSGRQFPNYSSELNVNALELEDSALYLCASTDRIQSYYGYTFGSGTRLTVV.

This clone showed up just once. The rearrangement joins TRBV5-5 to TRBJ2-4, with a tentative D call TRBD2 (5 bases). CDR3 length: 15 amino acids. Per the germline V gene, CDR1 is SGHKS and CDR2 is YYEKEE (reference sequence). Trimming removed 4 bases from V and 6 bases from J, with 17 bases in between. CDR3 sequence reads: CASSHGGILGNIQYF. The CDR3 DNA sequence: TGTGCCAGCAGCCACGGAGGTATTCTGGGAAACATTCAGTACTTC.

The chain couples TRBV7-2 to TRBJ1-1; no firm D call. The germline V and J ends were trimmed by 3 bases and 1 base, with 6 bases remaining between them. Looked up from germline, CDR1 is SGHTA and CDR2 is FQGNSA. The CDR3 runs to 13 residues. Here the CDR3 DNA reads TGTGCCAGCAGCTTCTCAGAGAACACTGAAGCTTTCTTT. It translates to CASSFSENTEAFF.

CDR3 coding DNA: TGCGCCAGCAGCTTGGCCGCGCGGAAAGACAATGAGCAGTTCTTC. Protein sequence: CASSLAARKDNEQFF. This chain links TRBV5-1 with TRBJ2-1; D is unresolved. The CDR3 sequence is 15 residues long. The germline V and J ends were trimmed by 0 bases and 5 bases, with 12 bases remaining between them. The germline gives CDR1 SGHRS, CDR2 YFSETQ.